This TCR beta chain appears in the sequencing data of a study of T cells in Graves' hyperthyroidism and ophthalmopathy. About the research overall: The initial diagnosis was the point when peripheral blood was collected, ahead of any treatment. Points from the study as a whole: Researchers found most expanded thyroid clonotypes above 0.001 in blood as well.

On this clonotype itself: What it recognizes is unknown.

RNA transcripts were the template for amplifying TCR beta CDR3 regions. The TCR CDR3 was amplified in a first-round RT-PCR using the HTBI primer set. MiXCR, applied by TCRdb to the multiplex PCR reads, yields one record per CDR3 protein. The top ten clones hold roughly 35% of a sample with about 330,000 distinct CDR3 sequences, roughly 15% of them seen once. The cohort's ophthalmopathy patients, a group with duration under 3 months, had a Clinical Activity Score of at least 3 and a NOSPECS grade of at least 4. Uncontrolled infection, other autoimmune disease, pregnancy or lactation excluded patients. Sequencing was done on a sample of blood. The receptor's source is a woman aged 35 to 49 with Graves' ophthalmopathy.

CDR3 protein: CSADPTSGSVDEQFF. CDR3 bases: TGCAGTGCCGACCCTACTAGCGGGAGTGTCGATGAGCAGTTCTTC. This chain uses TRBV20-1 with TRBJ2-1, with 11 nucleotides matching TRBD2. This CDR3 comprises 15 residues. J gave up 8 bases and V 6 bases, and 12 bases lay outside the gene matches. The V gene's germline CDR1 is DFQATT and CDR2 SNEGSKA (reference sequence).